These 27 T cell receptor beta chains came from one sample sequenced in a study of T-cell reconstitution after alpha-beta-depleted transplantation in children (dated by TCRdb to 2015 to 2016). Library prep was done by PCR. Sequencer: Illumina HiSeq 2500. TCR library preparation used molecular barcoding, with unique molecular identifiers applied to normalize quantification of the TCRbeta repertoire. TCRdb handled the public reads itself, with Q25 trimming in fastp and clone calling in MiXCR, and kept productive beta chains. Rows with one shared CDR3 protein collapse into an entry with the most common genes and DNA. In all, the sample holds over 550,000 distinct CDR3 sequences, and about 10% of those were seen once. Roughly 4% of the sample belongs to the ten largest clones. The sequences come from PBMCs from the stem cell graft donor, collected from the stem cell graft. These receptors all come from a human donor who donated a stem cell graft to a child with acute myeloid leukemia.

This clonotype occurred a few times. The DNA of the CDR3 is TGCAGTGCTAGAGGCGTAGGACAGGAGGTAAACACTGAAGCTTTCTTT. As protein: CSARGVGQEVNTEAFF. This chain connects TRBV20-1 to TRBJ1-1, with TRBD1 matching 7 bases. Per germline, CDR1 DFQATT and CDR2 SNEGSKA (reference sequence). CDR3 size: 16 residues. The junction had 10 bases not matched to a gene; V was cut back by 1 base and J by 2 bases.

This clonotype was detected many times. The chain couples TRBV20-1 to TRBJ2-3; tentatively, D is TRBD2 (5 bases). The germline gives CDR1 DFQATT, CDR2 SNEGSKA (reference sequence). CDR3 size: 15 residues. Trimming stripped 7 bases from V and 1 base from J, with 18 bases between. The CDR3 here is CSVGKGAVGTDTQYF. CDR3 bases: TGCAGTGTCGGGAAGGGAGCGGTAGGCACAGATACGCAGTATTTT.

This clonotype occurred a few times. The V gene is TRBV12-3 or TRBV12-4, the J gene TRBJ2-5; TRBD1 is a possible D gene (5 bases). V dropped 7 bases and J dropped 7 bases, with 19 bases sitting between them. CDR3 length equals 14 residues. The CDR3 spells CASTTWGPTATQYF. DNA of the CDR3: TGTGCCAGCACTACCTGGGGCCCGACAGCGACCCAGTACTTC.

This chain joins TRBV15 and TRBJ1-4, with D unclear. V was trimmed by 6 bases and J by 3 bases, leaving 17 bases between them. Germline CDR1 LNHNV, CDR2 YYDKDF (reference sequence). The CDR3 has 16 residues. In DNA form, the CDR3 reads TGTGCCACCAGAGAGGGTCTTAATCGGGCTAATGAAAAACTGTTTTTT. Translating gives CATREGLNRANEKLFF.

This clonotype was seen a few times. This chain connects TRBV18 to TRBJ2-1, with 10 bases fitting TRBD2. CDR3 length: 16 amino acids. J was trimmed by 7 bases and V by 0 bases; bases with no gene match: 6. The germline V gene encodes CDR1 KGHSH and CDR2 LQKENI. Written as DNA, the CDR3 is TGTGCCAGCTCACCACCCACTAGCGGGATATTGAATGAGCAGTTCTTC. It translates to CASSPPTSGILNEQFF. Full variable domain (missing parts from reference TRBV18 and TRBJ2-1): NAGVMQNPRHLVRRRGQEARLRCSPMKGHSHVYWYRQLPEEGLKFMVYLQKENIIDESGMPKERFSAEFPKEGPSILRIQQVVRGDSAAYFCASSPPTSGILNEQFFGPGTRLTVL.

This clonotype occurred many times. The chain links TRBV9 to TRBJ2-7; TRBD2 aligns across 12 bases. J was trimmed by 5 bases and V by 9 bases; bases with no gene match: 9. Germline CDR1 is SGDLS and CDR2 is YYNGEE. The CDR3 runs to 14 residues. The CDR3 bases are TGTGCCACTCCGACTAGCGGGAGTGGACACGAGCAGTACTTC. This translates into CATPTSGSGHEQYF.

The CDR3 spells CAWNKRTSGNEQFF. As DNA, the CDR3 is TGTGCCTGGAATAAGAGGACTAGCGGGAATGAGCAGTTCTTC. This sequence joins TRBV30 and TRBJ2-1, with 11 bases fitting TRBD2. There are 14 residues in the CDR3. J lost 7 bases, V lost 4 bases, and 6 bases had no gene match. Germline V lookup: CDR1 GTSNPN, CDR2 SVGIG (reference sequence).

At least ten counts were recorded for this clonotype. The chain joins TRBV29-1 to TRBJ2-1, with D unclear. The V end lost 6 bases, the J end lost 5 bases, and 5 bases lay between the germline ends. The CDR3 consists of 10 residues. CDR1 is SQVTM and CDR2 is ANQGSEA in the germline V gene. In DNA, the CDR3 is TGCAGCGTAAAAAACAATGAGCAGTTCTTC. It yields the protein CSVKNNEQFF.

This clonotype showed up just a few times. This chain uses TRBV7-9 with TRBJ1-1; no firm D call. V lost 4 bases to trimming and J lost 0 bases, with 12 bases between them. CDR3 length: 15 amino acids. Germline CDR1 and CDR2: SEHNR and FQNEAQ (reference sequence). CDR3 DNA sequence: TGTGCCAGCAGCTCCCTGACCAACCTGAACACTGAAGCTTTCTTT. Protein: CASSSLTNLNTEAFF.

The chain links TRBV12-5 to TRBJ2-1; 16 nucleotides align to TRBD2. The J call is doubtful: the DNA matches TRBJ2-7 better. In germline, CDR1 is LGHNT, CDR2 FRNRAP. CDR3 length: 19 residues. The DNA for the CDR3 is TGTGCTAGTGGTTTGGATAAGTGGGGGACTAGCGGGAGGGAGAATGAGCAGTACTTC. Translated: CASGLDKWGTSGRENEQYF.

This clonotype was observed at least ten times. V and J are TRBV6-5 and TRBJ2-7, with D perhaps matching TRBD2 (6 bases). The germline V gene has CDR1 MNHEY and CDR2 SVGAGI. The length of the CDR3 is 15 residues. Between the trimmed V and J ends, which lost 3 bases and 0 bases, there was a span of 12 bases. CDR3 region: CASSYGGMGSYEQYF. In DNA, the CDR3 is TGTGCCAGCAGTTATGGCGGGATGGGCTCCTACGAGCAGTACTTC.

The rearrangement links TRBV7-6 to TRBJ2-3, with D maybe TRBD2 (5 bases). Trimming took off 8 bases at V and 0 bases at J, with 18 bases between the two ends. The CDR3 is 16 residues long. Germline values: CDR1 SGHVS, CDR2 FNYEAQ. CDR3 DNA: TGTGCCAGCCGCTATAGGGCTAGCAGAAGCACAGATACGCAGTATTTT. Translation gives CASRYRASRSTDTQYF.

This clonotype was observed a handful of times. This chain links TRBV4-2 with TRBJ2-2; 12 positions match TRBD2. The CDR3 totals 20 residues. V shed 0 bases and J 0 bases; nucleotides not matched to a gene: 8. Germline-derived CDR1 and CDR2 are LGHNA and YNFKEQ. This chain's CDR3 is CASSQDRASGRGPNTGELFF. The CDR3 coding sequence is TGTGCCAGCAGCCAAGATCGGGCTAGCGGGAGGGGACCGAACACCGGGGAGCTGTTTTTT.

A few counts support this clonotype. A much more abundant neighbour one base away suggests this may be a read error. The chain carries TRBV6-6 and TRBJ1-5, with D possibly matching TRBD1 (6 bases). The V and J ends lost 6 bases and 10 bases respectively, with 22 bases between them. CDR3 length: 15 amino acids. Germline V gene lookup returns CDR1 MNHNY and CDR2 SVGAGI (reference sequence). The CDR3 spells CASSRRQVNSHPQHF. CDR3 bases: TGTGCCAGCAGCCGTAGACAGGTTAACAGTCACCCCCAGCATTTT.

This chain connects TRBV25-1 to TRBJ2-7; 8 nucleotides line up with TRBD1. CDR1 and CDR2 (germline): MGHDK, SYGVNS. Losses at the gene ends were 3 bases for V and 0 bases for J; bases not matched to a gene: 10. The CDR3 length is 17 residues. CDR3: CASSDDLTGGSSYEQYF. In DNA, the CDR3 is TGTGCCAGCAGTGACGACCTTACAGGGGGTAGCTCCTACGAGCAGTACTTC.

This clonotype was picked up a small number of times. This chain links TRBV20-1 with TRBJ2-3; 9 bases are a match to TRBD2. The CDR3 loop spans 15 amino acids. The V gene end was trimmed by 3 bases and the J gene end by 2 bases; junction bases not matched to a gene: 6. Germline V gene lookup returns CDR1 DFQATT and CDR2 SNEGSKA (reference sequence). CDR3 region: CSASNLAGNTDTQYF. The CDR3 bases are TGCAGTGCTAGCAACCTAGCGGGAAACACAGATACGCAGTATTTT.

In this sample, this clonotype turned up a few times. The chain carries TRBV3-1 and TRBJ1-2; the D gene is possibly TRBD1 (5 bases). This CDR3 region has 14 residues. Per germline, CDR1 LGHDT and CDR2 YNNKEL (reference sequence). Deletions cut 5 bases from V and 3 bases from J, with 13 bases between. This chain's CDR3 is CASSYLDTDYGYTF. The CDR3 region has the DNA TGTGCCAGCAGCTATCTGGACACGGACTATGGCTACACCTTC.

In this sample, this clonotype turned up a few times. The chain is built from TRBV21-1 and TRBJ2-7; TRBD1 is the table's D call, not checked against the DNA. TRBV21-1 is flagged as a pseudogene. The CDR3 sequence is 14 residues long. The DNA for the CDR3 is TGTGCCAGCCTATCGTTCCGTAAGGGACCCGAGCAGTACTTC. This codes for CASLSFRKGPEQYF.

A few counts support this clonotype. This sequence joins TRBV5-1 and TRBJ2-5; D is perhaps TRBD1 (6 bases). Trimming shortened V by 4 bases and J by 1 base, and 14 bases separated the two germline ends. CDR3 length equals 15 residues. In germline, CDR1 is SGHRS, CDR2 YFSETQ. CDR3 sequence reads: CASSPTDRLQETQYF. CDR3 DNA: TGCGCCAGCAGCCCTACAGACAGGCTCCAAGAGACCCAGTACTTC.

This clonotype was seen many times. The gene calls are TRBV29-1 and TRBJ2-5, with 9 bases matching TRBD1. The CDR3 extends over 14 amino acids. Looked up from germline, CDR1 is SQVTM and CDR2 is ANQGSEA. The V segment lost 6 bases and the J segment 5 bases; nucleotides outside the gene matches: 10. The DNA of the CDR3 is TGCAGCGTAGCTCAAACAGGGGGCTGGGAGACCCAGTACTTC. Protein: CSVAQTGGWETQYF.

This clonotype was detected ten times or more. This rearrangement joins TRBV20-1 to TRBJ2-7, with D uncertain. The CDR3 loop spans 13 amino acids. V was clipped by 4 bases and J by 2 bases, with 12 bases between them. Germline CDR1 DFQATT, CDR2 SNEGSKA (reference sequence). The DNA for the CDR3 is TGCAGTGCTACCTGGCCATTAGCCTACGAGCAGTACTTC. Encoded protein: CSATWPLAYEQYF.

This clonotype showed up many times. The chain carries TRBV20-1 and TRBJ2-7, with 10 bases fitting TRBD2. The CDR3 spans 17 residues. V trimming: 1 base; J trimming: 1 base; junction bases outside the gene matches: 10. Germline lookup yields CDR1 DFQATT and CDR2 SNEGSKA (reference sequence). The CDR3 reads CSARVFPSGSRSYEQYF. DNA of the CDR3: TGCAGTGCTAGAGTATTCCCTAGCGGGAGTAGGTCCTACGAGCAGTACTTC.

This clonotype was detected a few times. The rearrangement uses TRBV10-1 and TRBJ2-7; D is undetermined. The CDR3 has 16 residues. Germline V gene data show CDR1 as WNHNN and CDR2 as SYGVQD (reference sequence). Trimming took off 4 bases at V and 6 bases at J, with 22 bases between the two ends. CDR3 DNA: TGCGCCAGCAGTGGGAAAGGAGCAGACGGTGGAGTCGAGCAGTACTTC. Residues: CASSGKGADGGVEQYF.

The CDR3 reads CASNLGQPGTYEQYF. CDR3 coding DNA: TGTGCCAGCAACCTGGGACAACCAGGCACCTACGAGCAGTACTTC. This chain links TRBV12-3 or TRBV12-4 with TRBJ2-7, with D maybe TRBD1 (6 bases). V lost 7 bases, J lost 2 bases, and 18 bases lay in between. The length of the CDR3 is 15 residues.

This chain links TRBV3-1 with TRBJ2-7; tentatively, D is TRBD1 or TRBD2 (6 bases each). CDR1 and CDR2 from the germline V gene are LGHDT and YNNKEL (reference sequence). The CDR3 length is 14 residues. Trimming took 0 bases from V and 5 from J, leaving 11 bases between them. The CDR3 is CASSQDRGPNEQYF. CDR3 bases: TGTGCCAGCAGCCAAGATCGGGGGCCTAACGAGCAGTACTTC.

J is TRBJ1-1 and V is TRBV6-5, with D tentatively TRBD1 (5 bases). Germline CDR1 is MNHEY and CDR2 is SVGAGI. The CDR3 totals 15 residues. V was pared by 0 bases and J by 1 base, with 9 bases between. The CDR3 DNA is TGTGCCAGCAGTTACTCGAAACAGGCGAACACTGAAGCTTTCTTT. This sequence encodes CASSYSKQANTEAFF.

This chain links TRBV20-1 with TRBJ2-7; the match to TRBD2 covers 9 bases. Per the germline V gene, CDR1 is DFQATT and CDR2 is SNEGSKA (reference sequence). This CDR3 is 15 amino acids long. Unmatched junction bases numbered 10, after V lost 1 base and J lost 6 bases. CDR3 sequence: CSARGPGLASLEQYF. In DNA form, the CDR3 reads TGCAGTGCTAGAGGCCCGGGACTAGCATCTCTCGAGCAGTACTTC.